The 8 T cell receptor beta chains given below trace back to one sample, sequenced in a study. TCRdb called the 5' RACE reads again in MiXCR, with one record for every CDR3 protein. The sample carries about 50,000 distinct CDR3 sequences, 25% to 30% recorded once. The sequencing sample was made of naive CD4+ T cells sorted from blood. The subset was: naive CD4+ T cells, CD4+CD45RA+CD25-. Receptors originate from a female donor with breast cancer.

About this clonotype: Lacking the conserved final phenylalanine or tryptophan, this CDR3 likely reflects a read error. The chain carries TRBV4-3 and TRBJ2-3, with D possibly matching TRBD2 (6 bases). Trimming cost V 3 bases and J 2 bases, with 15 bases left between them. This CDR3 has 16 amino acids. CDR1 is LGHNA and CDR2 is YSLEER in the germline V gene. The chain's CDR3 is CASSQTRRGHTDTQYP. The CDR3 nucleotides are TGCGCCAGCAGCCAGACCCGGAGGGGTCACACAGATACGCAGTATCCT.

The genes are TRBV7-3 and TRBJ2-2; tentatively, D is TRBD1 (6 bases). Germline lookup yields CDR1 SGHTA and CDR2 FQGTGA. The CDR3 covers 16 residues. Deletions cut 4 bases from V and 6 bases from J, with 18 bases between. CDR3 bases: TGTGCCAGCAGCTCCTCGGGACATCTCGCCGCCGGGGAGCTGTTTTTT. Encoded protein: CASSSSGHLAAGELFF.

The chain carries TRBV24-1 and TRBJ2-1; 8 bases fit TRBD2. The CDR3 loop spans 14 amino acids. Germline CDR1 and CDR2: KGHDR and SFDVKD. With 8 bases clipped from V and 3 bases from J, the junction kept 5 bases outside the gene matches. The CDR3 region is CATMSGGSYNEQFF. The CDR3 DNA follows: TGTGCCACCATGAGCGGGGGTAGCTACAATGAGCAGTTCTTC.

V gene TRBV28 combines with J gene TRBJ2-7; D uncertain. The CDR3 runs 13 residues. V was cut by 4 bases and J by 2 bases, with 9 bases left in between. Germline CDR1 reads MDHEN; CDR2 reads SYDVKM. The CDR3, as DNA: TGTGCCAGCAGTTCCGCAGCACCCTACGAGCAGTACTTC. As protein: CASSSAAPYEQYF.

The rearrangement uses TRBV5-1 and TRBJ1-4; a weak D match, TRBD1 (6 bases). This CDR3 contains 13 residues. Germline V CDR1 and CDR2: SGHRS, YFSETQ. Trimming took off 5 bases at V and 8 bases at J, with 13 bases between the two ends. The CDR3, as DNA: TGCGCCAGCAGACAAGGGGGGAAGGAAAAACTGTTTTTT. Its protein product is CASRQGGKEKLFF. Based on the CDR3 plus reference TRBV5-1 and TRBJ1-4, the full variable domain is KAGVTQTPRYLIKTRGQQVTLSCSPISGHRSVSWYQQTPGQGLQFLFEYFSETQRNKGNFPGRFSGRQFSNSRSEMNVSTLELGDSALYLCASRQGGKEKLFFGSGTQLSVL.

Only a few counts were recorded for this clonotype. This chain uses TRBV20-1 with TRBJ2-3; 11 bases map to TRBD1. The CDR3 is 16 amino acids. The germline V gene encodes CDR1 DFQATT and CDR2 SNEGSKA (reference sequence). With 5 bases clipped from V and 2 bases from J, the junction kept 9 bases outside the gene matches. CDR3 in amino acids: CSAGTGGMGITDTQYF. The CDR3 nucleotides are TGCAGTGCTGGGACAGGGGGGATGGGTATCACAGATACGCAGTATTTT.

The V call is TRBV29-1, the J call TRBJ2-5; D is undetermined. This CDR3 has 15 amino acids. V gave up 6 bases and J gave up 1 base, with 18 bases separating them. CDR1 is SQVTM, CDR2 ANQGSEA, per germline. CDR3: CSVSNPTGSQETQYF. The CDR3, as DNA: TGCAGCGTCTCCAACCCCACTGGCTCCCAAGAGACCCAGTACTTC.

This clonotype was seen many times. The chain uses TRBV4-3 and TRBJ1-2; perhaps TRBD1 as D (5 bases). Germline lookup yields CDR1 LGHNA and CDR2 YSLEER. The V end lost 1 base, the J end lost 6 bases, and 9 bases lay between the germline ends. The CDR3 covers 13 residues. The CDR3 spells CASSQVGTDGYTF. The CDR3 region has the DNA TGCGCCAGCAGCCAAGTTGGGACGGATGGCTACACCTTC.